This passage covers 9 T cell receptor beta chains from one sample sequenced in a study of identical twins. TCRdb redid the calling of the 5' RACE reads with MiXCR, one entry per CDR3 protein. Among roughly 720,000 distinct CDR3 sequences listed, roughly 20% were seen once. In addition, the sample was reused for a study of T cells expressing NK-cell markers.

The sequenced sample was PBMCs. The receptors derive from a young woman in good health.

V is TRBV20-1 and J is TRBJ2-7; 10 bases match TRBD2. CDR1 and CDR2 from the germline V gene are DFQATT and SNEGSKA (reference sequence). The CDR3 has 17 amino acids. Trimming at V came to 3 bases and at J to 5 bases, leaving 16 bases not matched to a gene. The CDR3 is CSASPRLAGKSPHEQYF. Here the CDR3 DNA reads TGCAGTGCTAGTCCCCGACTAGCGGGCAAGAGCCCCCACGAGCAGTACTTC.

The J gene is TRBJ2-7, the V gene TRBV3-1; 8 bases map to TRBD2. This CDR3 comprises 14 residues. Per the germline V gene, CDR1 is LGHDT and CDR2 is YNNKEL (reference sequence). The ends lost 1 base at V and 5 bases at J; junction bases unmatched: 4. DNA of the CDR3: TGTGCCAGCAGCCAAGTAGGAGCGGGAGACGAGCAGTACTTC. Its protein product is CASSQVGAGDEQYF.

This clonotype was seen only a few times. This sequence joins TRBV5-1 and TRBJ2-3, with D possibly matching TRBD2 (6 bases). The CDR3 contains 15 residues. V lost 5 bases to trimming and J lost 5 bases, with 18 bases between them. The germline CDR1 and CDR2 sequences are SGHRS and YFSETQ. The CDR3, as DNA: TGCGCCAGCAGAAGTGGAGGGCTTCGGATAGATACGCAGTATTTT. This sequence encodes CASRSGGLRIDTQYF.

The gene calls are TRBV7-9 and TRBJ2-1, with D tentatively TRBD2 (6 bases). Germline-derived CDR1 and CDR2 are SEHNR and FQNEAQ (reference sequence). This CDR3 contains 16 residues. Trimming removed 0 bases from V and 4 bases from J, with 13 bases in between. CDR3 sequence (DNA): TGTGCCAGCAGCTTAGCTGGCGGGGTGCCTTACAATGAGCAGTTCTTC. It specifies CASSLAGGVPYNEQFF.

This clonotype was picked up many times. This sequence joins TRBV27 and TRBJ1-2; D possibly corresponds to TRBD1 (6 bases). The germline V gene encodes CDR1 MNHEY and CDR2 SMNVEV (reference sequence). Trimming stripped 0 bases from V and 8 bases from J, with 16 bases between. The CDR3 loop spans 15 amino acids. CDR3 coding DNA: TGTGCCAGCAGTTTATCGAGTGGGGGCGCTAAGGGCTACACCTTC. This codes for CASSLSSGGAKGYTF.

This clonotype was seen at least ten times. This sequence joins TRBV20-1 and TRBJ2-7; D is unresolved. V gave up 1 base and J gave up 5 bases, with 15 bases separating them. The CDR3 length is 14 residues. Germline V CDR1 and CDR2: DFQATT, SNEGSKA (reference sequence). The CDR3 here is CSARGQIGYDEQYF. The CDR3 DNA is TGCAGTGCTAGAGGCCAGATAGGGTACGACGAGCAGTACTTC.

This clonotype has a handful of counts. This chain joins TRBV15 and TRBJ1-5; no clear D gene. Trimming removed 8 bases from V and 5 bases from J, with 10 bases in between. This CDR3 spans 12 amino acids. From germline, CDR1 is LNHNV and CDR2 YYDKDF (reference sequence). Here the CDR3 reads CATGQTYQPQHF. For the CDR3, the DNA is TGTGCCACCGGGCAGACTTATCAGCCCCAGCATTTT.

This sequence joins TRBV11-2 and TRBJ2-1; 9 bases match TRBD2. The V segment lost 6 bases and the J segment 4 bases; nucleotides outside the gene matches: 13. The CDR3 sequence is 17 residues long. The germline gives CDR1 SGHAT, CDR2 FQNNGV. CDR3: CASRAVGGGAPYNEQFF. The CDR3 DNA reads TGTGCCAGCAGAGCGGTAGGCGGGGGGGCTCCGTACAATGAGCAGTTCTTC.

The V gene is TRBV20-1, the J gene TRBJ2-1, with 8 bases that match TRBD2. After removal of 2 bases from V and 1 base from J, the junction contained 4 bases not matched to a gene. Germline V lookup: CDR1 DFQATT, CDR2 SNEGSKA (reference sequence). This CDR3 region has 15 residues. This CDR3 is CSARNGGGSYNEQFF. CDR3 bases: TGCAGTGCTAGAAATGGCGGGGGGTCCTACAATGAGCAGTTCTTC.